Shown below are 15 T cell receptor beta chains from a single sample sequenced in a study of blood T cell repertoires in COVID-19. The assay was immunoSEQ multiplex PCR, and TCRdb's table has in-frame clones only and misses some. This sample has around 270,000 clones, with about nine tenths found just once. What was sequenced was peripheral blood. The receptors originated from a young adult with COVID-19, enrolled during active disease.

This clone was detected a few times. This rearrangement joins TRBV6-4 to TRBJ1-1; D remains unclear. Looked up from germline, CDR1 is MRHNA and CDR2 is SNTAGT. This CDR3 contains 13 residues. V was pared by 4 bases and J by 7 bases, with 13 bases between. The CDR3 DNA reads as TGTGCCAGCAGTGCTCGTCCCGGGGTTGAAGCTTTCTTT. Protein: CASSARPGVEAFF.

The chain employs TRBV9 and TRBJ1-2, with 10 bases fitting TRBD1. Germline assignment: CDR1 SGDLS and CDR2 YYNGEE. The V and J ends lost 3 bases and 8 bases, in that order; junction bases with no gene match: 10. CDR3 length equals 15 residues. CDR3 loop: CASSERTGGSGGYTF. The CDR3 DNA reads TGTGCCAGCAGCGAGAGGACAGGGGGGAGTGGCGGCTACACCTTC. The full variable domain, its missing parts supplied by reference TRBV9 and TRBJ1-2, is DSGVTQTPKHLITATGQRVTLRCSPRSGDLSVYWYQQSLDQGLQFLIQYYNGEERAKGNILERFSAQQFPDLHSELNLSSLELGDSALYFCASSERTGGSGGYTFGSGTRLTVV.

The chain has TRBV5-8 and TRBJ2-7; D is ambiguous. Trimming left V 1 base short and J 2 bases short, with 7 bases between. Germline CDR1 SGHTS, CDR2 YDEGEE. This CDR3 region has 13 residues. The CDR3 loop is CASSLSRAYEQYF. CDR3 DNA: TGTGCCAGCAGCTTGTCGAGAGCCTACGAGCAGTACTTC.

This chain links TRBV7-9 with TRBJ1-2; D is ambiguous. Trimming pared 1 base from V and 10 bases from J, leaving 10 bases between. The CDR3 extends over 12 amino acids. The V gene's germline CDR1 is SEHNR and CDR2 FQNEAQ (reference sequence). CDR3 bases: TGTGCCAGCAGCTTAGAGGGCGGGGACTACACCTTC. Translation gives CASSLEGGDYTF.

The V call is TRBV6-1, the J call TRBJ1-2, with D perhaps matching TRBD1 (6 bases). CDR3 length equals 15 residues. Germline-derived CDR1 and CDR2 are MNHNS and SASEGT. V gave up 1 base and J gave up 0 bases, with 9 bases separating them. The CDR3 spells CASSEVAGANYGYTF. The CDR3 DNA is TGTGCCAGCAGTGAAGTTGCAGGGGCTAACTATGGCTACACCTTC.

The V gene is TRBV9, the J gene TRBJ1-4; unclear D gene. Germline V gene lookup returns CDR1 SGDLS and CDR2 YYNGEE. This CDR3 comprises 14 residues. Trimming cost V 0 bases and J 8 bases, with 11 bases left between them. The CDR3 DNA sequence: TGTGCCAGCAGCGTAGCTCTGATCGAGGAAAAACTGTTTTTT. This gives the protein CASSVALIEEKLFF.

The J gene is TRBJ2-6, the V gene TRBV6-5; D not certain. The CDR3 totals 15 residues. The V end was cut by 8 bases, the J end by 2 bases, with 13 bases between. Germline V CDR1 and CDR2: MNHEY, SVGAGI. The CDR3 region has the DNA TGTGCCAGCGGCCCATCCCTTACTGGGGCCAACGTCCTGACTTTC. Translation: CASGPSLTGANVLTF.

The chain links TRBV2 to TRBJ1-4, with D unclear. The CDR3 is 14 amino acids. The germline V gene has CDR1 SNHLY and CDR2 FYNNEI. The ends were cut back, 7 bases at V and 8 bases at J, with 17 bases in the middle. The CDR3 sequence: CASNREPKREKLFF. CDR3 nucleotide sequence: TGTGCCAGCAATAGAGAGCCCAAGAGGGAAAAACTGTTTTTT.

The chain recombines TRBV4-3 with TRBJ2-7; 8 nucleotides line up with TRBD2. V lost 6 bases to trimming and J lost 0 bases; unmatched junction nucleotides: 4. The germline CDR1 and CDR2 sequences are LGHNA and YSLEER. There are 14 residues in the CDR3. The CDR3 nucleotides are TGCGCCAGCAGTCTTAGCGGGAACTCCTACGAGCAGTACTTC. Translated, it gives CASSLSGNSYEQYF.

This chain joins TRBV25-1 and TRBJ2-5; 7 bases align to TRBD2. The CDR3 has 14 residues. Per the germline V gene, CDR1 is MGHDK and CDR2 is SYGVNS. V trimming: 4 bases; J trimming: 5 bases; junction bases outside the gene matches: 7. CDR3 sequence: CASSGEREWETQYF. CDR3 DNA: TGTGCCAGCAGTGGGGAGCGGGAATGGGAGACCCAGTACTTC.

The CDR3 loop reads CASSLPGQRMRYEQYF. The DNA of the CDR3 is TGTGCCAGCAGTTTGCCGGGACAGCGCATGAGATACGAGCAGTACTTC. This rearrangement joins TRBV28 to TRBJ2-7; 7 bases map to TRBD1. CDR3 length: 16 residues. Germline V gene data show CDR1 as MDHEN and CDR2 as SYDVKM. Unmatched junction bases numbered 12, after V lost 3 bases and J lost 4 bases.

The chain recombines TRBV5-4 with TRBJ2-7; D is undetermined. The germline V gene has CDR1 SGHNT and CDR2 YYREEE (reference sequence). V lost 4 bases and J lost 2, with 10 bases in between. This CDR3 comprises 13 residues. This CDR3 is CASSAYTAYEQYF. For the CDR3, the DNA is TGTGCCAGCAGCGCCTACACAGCCTACGAGCAGTACTTC.

The chain is built from TRBV7-9 and TRBJ2-7; D is unclear. The length of the CDR3 is 14 residues. Germline V lookup: CDR1 SEHNR, CDR2 FQNEAQ (reference sequence). Trimming removed 1 base at V and 3 bases at J, with 10 bases between. CDR3 bases: TGTGCCAGCAGCTTAGAGCAGGAATTCTACGAGCAGTACTTC. Amino acid sequence: CASSLEQEFYEQYF.

V usage is TRBV11-2 and J usage is TRBJ2-7; 8 bases match TRBD1. Germline CDR1 SGHAT, CDR2 FQNNGV. Unmatched junction bases numbered 17, after V lost 0 bases and J lost 7 bases. The CDR3 sequence is 18 residues long. CDR3 residues: CASSLDPGQGSSSREQYF. CDR3 coding DNA: TGTGCCAGCAGCTTAGATCCAGGACAGGGTAGTTCTTCTCGGGAGCAGTACTTC.

This chain joins TRBV6-5 and TRBJ1-2, with TRBD1 matching 7 bases. The CDR3 consists of 14 residues. Germline values: CDR1 MNHEY, CDR2 SVGAGI. V lost 3 bases to trimming and J lost 8 bases; unmatched junction nucleotides: 9. CDR3 nucleotides: TGTGCCAGCAGTTATCGCCTCACAGGGGACGGCTACACCTTC. This encodes CASSYRLTGDGYTF.